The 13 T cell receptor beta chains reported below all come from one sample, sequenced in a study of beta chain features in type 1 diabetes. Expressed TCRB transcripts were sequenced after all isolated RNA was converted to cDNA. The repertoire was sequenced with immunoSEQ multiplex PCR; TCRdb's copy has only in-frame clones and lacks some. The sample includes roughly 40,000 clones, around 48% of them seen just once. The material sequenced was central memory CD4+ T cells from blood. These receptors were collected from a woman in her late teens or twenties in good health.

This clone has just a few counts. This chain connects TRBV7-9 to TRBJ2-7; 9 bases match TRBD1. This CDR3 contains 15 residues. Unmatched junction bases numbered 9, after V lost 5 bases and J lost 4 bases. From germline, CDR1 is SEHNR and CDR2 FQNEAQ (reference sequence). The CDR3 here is CASSPSGQGTYEQYF. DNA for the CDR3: TGTGCCAGCAGCCCCTCGGGACAGGGCACATACGAGCAGTACTTC.

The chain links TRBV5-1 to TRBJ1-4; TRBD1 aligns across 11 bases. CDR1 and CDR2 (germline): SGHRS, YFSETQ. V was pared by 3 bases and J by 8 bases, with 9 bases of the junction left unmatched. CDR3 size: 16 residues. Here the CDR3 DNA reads TGCGCCAGCAGCTCGGGACAGGGGGTTCTTAGCGAAAAACTGTTTTTT. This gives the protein CASSSGQGVLSEKLFF. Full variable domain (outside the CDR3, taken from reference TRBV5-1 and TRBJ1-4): KAGVTQTPRYLIKTRGQQVTLSCSPISGHRSVSWYQQTPGQGLQFLFEYFSETQRNKGNFPGRFSGRQFSNSRSEMNVSTLELGDSALYLCASSSGQGVLSEKLFFGSGTQLSVL.

The CDR3 bases are TGTGCCAGCTCACCACCGGGCGGCAGGGTGGACAATGAGCAGTTCTTC. Amino acid sequence: CASSPPGGRVDNEQFF. This chain uses TRBV18 with TRBJ2-1; TRBD1 might be the D (5 bases). CDR1 and CDR2 (germline): KGHSH, LQKENI. CDR3 length: 16 residues. The V gene lost 0 bases and the J gene lost 5 bases, with 14 bases spanning the gap.

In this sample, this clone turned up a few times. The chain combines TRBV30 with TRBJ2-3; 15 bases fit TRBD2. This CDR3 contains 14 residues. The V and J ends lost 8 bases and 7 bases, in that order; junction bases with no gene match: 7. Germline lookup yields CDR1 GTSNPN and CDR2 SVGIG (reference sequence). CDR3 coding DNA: TGTGCCGGTACAGGACTAGCGGGGGGGAATACGCAGTATTTT. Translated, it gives CAGTGLAGGNTQYF.

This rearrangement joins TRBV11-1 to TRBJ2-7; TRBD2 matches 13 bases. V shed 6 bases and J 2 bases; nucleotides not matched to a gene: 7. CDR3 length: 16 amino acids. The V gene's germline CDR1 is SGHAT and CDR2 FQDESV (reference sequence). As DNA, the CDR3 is TGTGCCAGCAGTCGGGGACTAGCGGGGAGAACCTACGAGCAGTACTTC. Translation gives CASSRGLAGRTYEQYF.

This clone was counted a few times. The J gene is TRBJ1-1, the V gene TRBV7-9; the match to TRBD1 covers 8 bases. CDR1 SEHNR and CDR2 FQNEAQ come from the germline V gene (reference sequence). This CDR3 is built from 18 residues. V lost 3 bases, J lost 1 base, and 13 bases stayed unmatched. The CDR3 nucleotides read TGTGCCAGCAGCTTGAAGAGGCAGGGGGCGATCGGGAACACTGAAGCTTTCTTT. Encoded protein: CASSLKRQGAIGNTEAFF. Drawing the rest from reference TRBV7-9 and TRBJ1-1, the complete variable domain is DTGVSQNPRHKITKRGQNVTFRCDPISEHNRLYWYRQTLGQGPEFLTYFQNEAQLEKSRLLSDRFSAERPKGSFSTLEIQRTEQGDSAMYLCASSLKRQGAIGNTEAFFGQGTRLTVV.

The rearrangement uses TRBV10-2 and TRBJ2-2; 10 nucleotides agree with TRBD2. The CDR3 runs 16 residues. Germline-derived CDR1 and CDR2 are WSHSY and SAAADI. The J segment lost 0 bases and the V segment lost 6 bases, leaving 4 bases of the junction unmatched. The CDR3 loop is CASRDSGRTNTGELFF. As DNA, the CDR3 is TGCGCCAGCAGGGATAGCGGGAGGACGAACACCGGGGAGCTGTTTTTT.

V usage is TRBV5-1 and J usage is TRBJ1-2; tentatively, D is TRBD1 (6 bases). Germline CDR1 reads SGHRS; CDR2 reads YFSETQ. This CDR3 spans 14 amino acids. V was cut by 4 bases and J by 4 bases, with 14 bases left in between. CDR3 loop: CASSPTGPLYGYTF. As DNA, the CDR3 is TGCGCCAGCAGCCCAACAGGGCCTCTCTATGGCTACACCTTC.

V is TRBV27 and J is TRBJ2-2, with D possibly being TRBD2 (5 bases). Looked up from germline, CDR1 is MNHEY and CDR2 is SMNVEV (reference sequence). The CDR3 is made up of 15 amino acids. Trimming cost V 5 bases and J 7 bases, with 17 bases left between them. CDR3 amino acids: CASSPLLALRGELFF. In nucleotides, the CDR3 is TGTGCCAGCAGTCCTCTCCTAGCCCTACGCGGGGAGCTGTTTTTT.

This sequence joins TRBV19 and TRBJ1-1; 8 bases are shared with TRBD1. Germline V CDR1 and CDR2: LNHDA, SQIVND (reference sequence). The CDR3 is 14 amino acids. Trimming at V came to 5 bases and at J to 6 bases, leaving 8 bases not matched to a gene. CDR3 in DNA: TGTGCCAGTAGTGTGACAGGGGCCGGGGCTGAAGCTTTCTTT. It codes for CASSVTGAGAEAFF.

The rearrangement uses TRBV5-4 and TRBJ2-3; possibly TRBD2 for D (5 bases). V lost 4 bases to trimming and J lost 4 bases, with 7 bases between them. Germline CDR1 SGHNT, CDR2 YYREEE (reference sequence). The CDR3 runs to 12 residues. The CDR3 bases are TGTGCCAGCAGCCTTAGCGCAGATACGCAGTATTTT. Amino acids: CASSLSADTQYF.

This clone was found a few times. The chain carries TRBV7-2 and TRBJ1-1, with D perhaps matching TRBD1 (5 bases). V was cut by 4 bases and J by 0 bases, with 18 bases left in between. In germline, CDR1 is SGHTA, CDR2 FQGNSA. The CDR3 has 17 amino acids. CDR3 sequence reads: CASSSIAPSRVNTEAFF. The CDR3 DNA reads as TGTGCCAGCAGCTCGATCGCCCCCAGCAGGGTGAACACTGAAGCTTTCTTT.

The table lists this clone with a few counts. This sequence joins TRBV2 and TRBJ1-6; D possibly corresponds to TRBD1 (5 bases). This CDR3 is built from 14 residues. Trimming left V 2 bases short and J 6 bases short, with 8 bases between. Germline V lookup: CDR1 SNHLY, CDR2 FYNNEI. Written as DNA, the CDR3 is TGTGCCAGCAGTGAACAGGGCGCTAATTCACCCCTCCACTTT. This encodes CASSEQGANSPLHF.